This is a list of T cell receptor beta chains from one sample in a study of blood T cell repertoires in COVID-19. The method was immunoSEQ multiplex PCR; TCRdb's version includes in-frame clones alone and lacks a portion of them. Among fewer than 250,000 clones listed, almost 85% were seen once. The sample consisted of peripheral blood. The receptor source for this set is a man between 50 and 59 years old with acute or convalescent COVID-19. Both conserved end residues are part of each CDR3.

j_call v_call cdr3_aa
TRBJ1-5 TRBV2 CASSPGQGIGQPQHF
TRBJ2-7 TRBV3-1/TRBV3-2 CASSGLAGLHPYEQYF
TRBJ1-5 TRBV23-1 CASSQSKGQGAGTQPQHF
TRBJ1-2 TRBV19 CASNSKSALSLNYGYTF
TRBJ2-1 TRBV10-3 CAIRTRTSSTNEQFF
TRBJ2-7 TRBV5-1 CASSLGYGTDLYEQYF
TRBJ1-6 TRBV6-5 CASSRQGNSPLHF
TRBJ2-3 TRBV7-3 CASSNRGITDTQYF
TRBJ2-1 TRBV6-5 CASSYEIAGGEQFF
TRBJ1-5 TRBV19 CASSMRAQPQHF
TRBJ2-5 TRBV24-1 CATPPYYETQYF
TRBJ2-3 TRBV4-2 CASSQARRAAGGPTGTDTQYF
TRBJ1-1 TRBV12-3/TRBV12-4 CASIPAGITEAFF
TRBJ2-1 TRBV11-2 CASSRPTGGNEQFF
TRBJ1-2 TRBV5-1 CASSLTGTGYGYTF
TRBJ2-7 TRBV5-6 CASRPRGLYEQYF
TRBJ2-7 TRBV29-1 CSIHLGGYYEQYF
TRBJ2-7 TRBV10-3 CAISESVTGGYEQYF
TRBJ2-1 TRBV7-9 CASSFSLAGAGNEQFF
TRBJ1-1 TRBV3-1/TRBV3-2 CASSRGRSGEAFF
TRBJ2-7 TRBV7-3 CASSLGTGDEQYF
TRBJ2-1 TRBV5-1 CASSFLGLAGESYNEQFF
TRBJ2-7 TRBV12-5 CASGFGTNRGTSYEQYF
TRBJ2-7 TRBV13 CASSLGTPANNEQYF
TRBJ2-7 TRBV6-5 CASRPLAGEQQYF
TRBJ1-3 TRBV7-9 CASSSPPGSYSSGNTIYF
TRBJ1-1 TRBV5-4 CASSFGIGNTEAFF
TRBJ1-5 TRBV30 CAWSVTGDQPQHF
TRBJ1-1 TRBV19 CASSIGPGPVNTEAFF
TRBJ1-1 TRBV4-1 CASSQVLGDEAFF
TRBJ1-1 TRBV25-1 CASSGQGRSEAFF
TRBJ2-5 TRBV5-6 CASSTDTGGQETQYF
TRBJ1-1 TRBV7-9 CASSLEGAARTEAFF